The entry that follows covers one T cell receptor (beta chain) sequence. V lost 2 bases and J lost 0, with 7 bases in between. The CDR3 spans 14 residues. CDR1 is SGHRS, CDR2 YFSETQ, per germline. Profiled with immunoSEQ multiplex PCR; TCRdb holds only in-frame clones, not every one. The sample holds about 48,000 clones; around nine tenths are singletons and the top ten take 6.7%. This entry belongs to a study of OX40 agonist ivuxolimab in advanced cancers. Blood was sampled at baseline, cycle 4 day 1, and cycle 7 day 1. This specimen was CD4+ or CD8+ T cells sorted from blood, taken in a trial of the OX40 agonist ivuxolimab. The source of this sequence is an adult with an advanced solid tumor such as melanoma, head and neck, liver or kidney cancer. The chain is built from TRBV5-1 and TRBJ2-3, with unresolved D. The CDR3 loop is CASSFSSSTDTQYF. CDR3 sequence (DNA): TGCGCCAGCAGCTTCAGTTCTAGCACAGATACGCAGTATTTT.